This TCR beta chain was recorded in a study of PD-1 and CTLA-4 blockade in melanoma. Generated by immunoSEQ multiplex PCR, the TCRdb table keeps only in-frame clones and is missing some. The profile shows 34,000 or so clones, about 87% of them singletons. There are 12 residues in the CDR3. Germline V gene lookup returns CDR1 SQVTM and CDR2 ANQGSEA. Germline trimming cut 3 bases from V and 12 bases from J; bases unmatched to any gene: 8. Sequenced here: CD8+ T cells from peripheral blood, sampled from a patient given anti-PD-1 treatment. The clonotype comes from a human donor with melanoma. The genes are TRBV29-1 and TRBJ1-2; TRBD1 aligns across 9 bases. CDR3 region: CSVDPRDRDNTF. CDR3 in DNA: TGCAGCGTTGACCCACGGGACAGGGACAACACCTTC. Full variable domain (outside the CDR3, taken from reference TRBV29-1 and TRBJ1-2): SAVISQKPSRDICQRGTSLTIQCQVDSQVTMMFWYRQQPGQSLTLIATANQGSEATYESGFVIDKFPISRPNLTFSTLTVSNMSPEDSSIYLCSVDPRDRDNTFGSGTRLTVV.